These 8 T cell receptor beta chains were all obtained from the same sample, sequenced in a study of CD8 T cells in ankylosing spondylitis. TCRdb re-called the 5' RACE reads with MiXCR, one entry per CDR3 protein. The profile covers approximately 240,000 distinct CDR3 sequences, with about 10% appearing a single time and around 2.6% taken by the ten largest. Sequencing was done on a sample of blood, either unsorted or a sorted T cell fraction (not recorded which). The receptors come from a male donor with ankylosing spondylitis or in good health (not recorded which).

The chain recombines TRBV6-1 with TRBJ1-5; D is perhaps TRBD1 (5 bases). The CDR3 covers 13 residues. The germline V and J ends were trimmed by 7 bases and 6 bases, with 13 bases remaining between them. The V gene's germline CDR1 is MNHNS and CDR2 SASEGT. The CDR3: CASKAGTFQPQHF. The CDR3 DNA reads as TGTGCCAGCAAAGCAGGGACTTTTCAGCCCCAGCATTTT.

This clonotype was recorded a few times. The chain joins TRBV7-9 to TRBJ1-1; D not resolved. The V end lost 5 bases, the J end lost 3 bases, and 16 bases lay between the germline ends. CDR1 SEHNR and CDR2 FQNEAQ come from the germline V gene (reference sequence). CDR3 length: 15 residues. The DNA of the CDR3 is TGTGCCAGCAGCGTTTCCTCAGGACCCGACACTGAAGCTTTCTTT. Its translation: CASSVSSGPDTEAFF.

This clonotype was detected ten times or more. The chain has TRBV29-1 and TRBJ1-2; weak D call: TRBD1 (6 bases). CDR3 length: 11 residues. Looked up from germline, CDR1 is SQVTM and CDR2 is ANQGSEA. CDR3 DNA: TGCGGGGGGCGTCTTGAATCAGGCTACACCTTC. Protein product: CGGRLESGYTF.

This clonotype was observed many times. The chain uses TRBV5-8 and TRBJ2-5; 7 bases line up with TRBD1. This CDR3 has 16 residues. Trimming removed 0 bases from V and 5 bases from J; junction bases left unmatched: 10. Germline CDR1 is SGHTS and CDR2 is YDEGEE. Written as DNA, the CDR3 is TGTGCCAGCAGCTTGGGACAGGGCCAGGGGCTTGAGACCCAGTACTTC. Translated: CASSLGQGQGLETQYF.

Written as DNA, the CDR3 is TGTGCCACCAGCAGAGATAAAGGGATGGGTCAGCCCCAGCATTTT. It translates to CATSRDKGMGQPQHF. The chain joins TRBV15 to TRBJ1-5; D is unresolved. Per germline, CDR1 LNHNV and CDR2 YYDKDF (reference sequence). This CDR3 spans 15 amino acids. V was cut by 0 bases and J by 6 bases, with 12 bases left in between.

This clonotype occurred many times. The chain is built from TRBV6-1 and TRBJ2-2, with TRBD2 matching over 8 bases. CDR3 length equals 15 residues. Germline loops: CDR1 MNHNS, CDR2 SASEGT. J lost 2 bases, V lost 6 bases, and 5 bases had no gene match. The CDR3 loop reads CASSTTSVNTGELFF. The DNA for the CDR3 is TGTGCCAGCAGCACGACTAGCGTCAACACCGGGGAGCTGTTTTTT.

The chain couples TRBV11-3 to TRBJ2-3; D is unresolved. The CDR3 contains 13 residues. Trimming stripped 7 bases from V and 5 bases from J, with 13 bases between. CDR1 is SGHNT, CDR2 YENEEA, per germline. The CDR3 region has the DNA TGTGCCAGCAAGGAGTCCTCCGGAGATACGCAGTATTTT. As protein: CASKESSGDTQYF.

There are many counts of this clonotype. The V gene is TRBV7-7, the J gene TRBJ2-5; perhaps TRBD1 as D (5 bases). The CDR3 loop spans 14 amino acids. The germline V gene has CDR1 SSHAT and CDR2 FNYEAQ (reference sequence). Trimming took off 4 bases at V and 3 bases at J, with 12 bases between the two ends. The CDR3 sequence is CASSYGPREETQYF. The CDR3 DNA is TGTGCCAGCAGCTATGGACCCAGGGAAGAGACCCAGTACTTC.